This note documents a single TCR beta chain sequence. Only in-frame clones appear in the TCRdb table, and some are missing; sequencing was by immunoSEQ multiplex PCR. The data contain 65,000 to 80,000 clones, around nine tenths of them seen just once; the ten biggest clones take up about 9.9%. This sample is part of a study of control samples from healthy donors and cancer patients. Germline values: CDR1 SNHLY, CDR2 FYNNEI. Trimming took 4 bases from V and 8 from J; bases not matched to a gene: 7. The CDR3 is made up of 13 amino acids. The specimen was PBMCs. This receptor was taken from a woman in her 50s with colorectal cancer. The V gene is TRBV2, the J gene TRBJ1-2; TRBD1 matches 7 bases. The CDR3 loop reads CASSVGQGGGYTF. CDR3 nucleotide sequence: TGTGCCAGCAGTGTGGGGCAGGGGGGAGGCTACACCTTC.